These 15 T cell receptor beta chains originate from one sample sequenced in a study of naive and memory T cell subsets. Both TRBC1 and TRBC2 were covered by a beta constant-region primer of two equimolar oligonucleotides. The ligated cDNA underwent four PCR rounds using SP2 and nested alpha and beta constant-region primers. MiXCR was run by TCRdb on the UMI-ligation and nested PCR reads, yielding one entry per CDR3 protein. The sample shows about 120,000 distinct CDR3 sequences, approximately 37% of them seen only once. The sequenced sample was central memory CD4+ T cells from blood. These receptors came from a human donor in good health.

The chain combines TRBV7-2 with TRBJ1-1, with D perhaps matching TRBD1 (6 bases). CDR1 and CDR2 from the germline V gene are SGHTA and FQGNSA. V lost 5 bases and J 9 bases, leaving 22 bases between the germline ends. The CDR3 totals 15 residues. CDR3 DNA sequence: TGTGCCAGCAGCCCGTCCAGGGGTGGGGGTCGGAAAGCTTTCTTT. As protein: CASSPSRGGGRKAFF. Based on the CDR3 plus reference TRBV7-2 and TRBJ1-1, the full variable domain is GAGVSQSPSNKVTEKGKDVELRCDPISGHTALYWYRQSLGQGLEFLIYFQGNSAPDKSGLPSDRFSAERTGGSVSTLTIQRTQQEDSAVYLCASSPSRGGGRKAFFGQGTRLTVV.

This clonotype was counted many times. V gene TRBV24-1 combines with J gene TRBJ2-5, with D possibly being TRBD1 (5 bases). There are 13 residues in the CDR3. Trimming removed 4 bases from V and 3 bases from J, with 8 bases in between. Per germline, CDR1 KGHDR and CDR2 SFDVKD. CDR3 sequence (DNA): TGTGCCACCAGTGACCCAGGGAAAGAGACCCAGTACTTC. It encodes CATSDPGKETQYF.

This sequence joins TRBV5-1 and TRBJ1-1; no clear D gene. The V gene's germline CDR1 is SGHRS and CDR2 YFSETQ. The CDR3 totals 14 residues. The V end was cut by 2 bases, the J end by 1 base, with 9 bases between. For the CDR3, the DNA is TGCGCCAGCAGCTTAAACCCAGAGAACACTGAAGCTTTCTTT. Protein: CASSLNPENTEAFF.

The chain carries TRBV6-5 and TRBJ2-7; D remains unclear. V lost 4 bases and J lost 4, with 14 bases in between. CDR3 length: 14 amino acids. Looked up from germline, CDR1 is MNHEY and CDR2 is SVGAGI. CDR3 in amino acids: CASSFVPGLYEQYF. In DNA form, the CDR3 reads TGTGCCAGCAGTTTCGTACCGGGTTTGTACGAGCAGTACTTC.

In this sample, this clonotype turned up a few times. The chain is built from TRBV15 and TRBJ2-1, with 7 bases that match TRBD1. Germline lookup yields CDR1 LNHNV and CDR2 YYDKDF (reference sequence). V was clipped by 2 bases and J by 6 bases; unmatched bases: 13. The CDR3 runs to 17 residues. The CDR3 sequence is CATSRSDRVGVGNEQFF. The CDR3 nucleotides read TGTGCCACCAGCAGATCCGACAGGGTTGGGGTGGGCAATGAGCAGTTCTTC.

Concerning this clonotype: Just one base apart from a much larger clone, this may be a read error. This chain uses TRBV27 with TRBJ1-6; D gene uncertain. Germline loops: CDR1 MNHEY, CDR2 SMNVEV (reference sequence). The length of the CDR3 is 12 residues. In nucleotides, the CDR3 is TGTGCCATCAGTTTATCTGGCGGTAACCTCCACTTT. It yields the protein CAISLSGGNLHF.

This clonotype was counted only a few times. This chain joins TRBV15 and TRBJ2-1; D gene ambiguous. Per the germline V gene, CDR1 is LNHNV and CDR2 is YYDKDF (reference sequence). Trimming shortened V by 0 bases and J by 9 bases, and 9 bases separated the two germline ends. This CDR3 region has 13 residues. CDR3 DNA sequence: TGTGCCACCAGCAGAGAGGAGAACTTTGAGCAGTTCTTC. Translated, it gives CATSREENFEQFF.

V and J are TRBV29-1 and TRBJ2-1, with 7 bases matching TRBD2. CDR3 length: 15 residues. CDR1 and CDR2 from the germline V gene are SQVTM and ANQGSEA. V lost 6 bases, J lost 3 bases, and 11 bases stayed unmatched. CDR3 DNA: TGCAGCGTCACTATGGGGGGGGTACGCTACAATGAGCAGTTCTTC. As protein: CSVTMGGVRYNEQFF.

This chain connects TRBV20-1 to TRBJ1-5; D remains unclear. Germline V CDR1 and CDR2: DFQATT, SNEGSKA (reference sequence). V was clipped by 0 bases and J by 3 bases, with 15 bases between them. CDR3 size: 16 residues. CDR3 DNA: TGCAGTGCTAGAGATGGTTCCCGGAGCTCCAATCAGCCCCAGCATTTT. Protein sequence: CSARDGSRSSNQPQHF.

The chain joins TRBV10-1 to TRBJ2-3; 9 positions agree with TRBD1. Germline trimming cut 5 bases from V and 2 bases from J; bases unmatched to any gene: 5. Germline V gives CDR1 WNHNN, CDR2 SYGVQD (reference sequence). The CDR3 runs to 15 residues. This chain's CDR3 is CASSTGQGTTDTQYF. The DNA of the CDR3 is TGCGCCAGCAGTACGGGACAGGGAACCACAGATACGCAGTATTTT.

The V and J genes are TRBV6-1 and TRBJ1-1, with 7 positions matching TRBD1. The germline V gene encodes CDR1 MNHNS and CDR2 SASEGT. The CDR3 length is 15 residues. V was clipped by 6 bases and J by 1 base; unmatched bases: 8. CDR3 nucleotide sequence: TGTGCCAGCAGGAGTCCCGGGACAGAGAACACTGAAGCTTTCTTT. It specifies CASRSPGTENTEAFF.

This clonotype was seen only a few times. The V gene is TRBV30, the J gene TRBJ2-3; weak D call: TRBD1 (5 bases). The germline V and J ends were trimmed by 3 bases and 4 bases, with 11 bases remaining between them. CDR3 length: 13 residues. Germline V gives CDR1 GTSNPN, CDR2 SVGIG (reference sequence). Written as DNA, the CDR3 is TGTGCCTGGAGCAGGGATGGTCCAGATACGCAGTATTTT. Its translation is CAWSRDGPDTQYF.

This clonotype was observed a handful of times. This chain uses TRBV12-3 or TRBV12-4 with TRBJ2-7; D may correspond to TRBD1 or TRBD2 (5 bases each). The CDR3 runs 14 residues. The ends were cut back, 6 bases at V and 4 bases at J, with 16 bases in the middle. The CDR3 spells CASSRDRTLYEQYF. DNA for the CDR3: TGTGCCAGCAGCCGGGACCGAACCCTATACGAGCAGTACTTC.

This clonotype turned up a few times. The chain recombines TRBV6-1 with TRBJ2-1; a weak D match, TRBD1 (5 bases). Germline V gene data show CDR1 as MNHNS and CDR2 as SASEGT. The CDR3 totals 13 residues. Trimming stripped 4 bases from V and 8 bases from J, with 12 bases between. The CDR3 nucleotides are TGTGCCAGCAGTGTAATTAGGGGTGATGAGCAGTTCTTC. It specifies CASSVIRGDEQFF.

CDR3 nucleotide sequence: TGTGCCAGCAGCTTAGCTTCTGTTACCTACAATGAGCAGTTCTTC. Translating it yields CASSLASVTYNEQFF. V and J are TRBV11-3 and TRBJ2-1; D gene uncertain. Germline V CDR1 and CDR2: SGHNT, YENEEA. The V end lost 1 base, the J end lost 2 bases, and 9 bases lay between the germline ends. The length of the CDR3 is 15 residues.